This TCR beta chain was documented in a study of T-cell memory formation after mild COVID-19. This clonotype was found a few times. What it recognizes is unknown. TCRdb re-analysed the 5' RACE reads in MiXCR, keeping a single row per CDR3 protein. Of over 55,000 distinct CDR3 sequences listed, roughly an eighth are singletons. V shed 0 bases, J shed 2 bases, and the junction held 7 bases outside the gene matches. The CDR3 is 16 residues long. The V gene's germline CDR1 is DFQATT and CDR2 SNEGSKA (reference sequence). Notes on the study in general: CD8+ contracting clones occupied EMRA, while CD4+ ones occupied mainly CM and EM. SARS-CoV-2 specificity of second-wave clones peaking day 37 was unconfirmed.

The V gene is TRBV20-1, the J gene TRBJ2-3, with TRBD1 matching 8 bases. This TCR derives from a man younger than 30 who had mild COVID-19 (a few samples of this study predate the infection). Cell type and time point are not known. Sequenced: PBMCs or a T cell subset sorted from them (not recorded which). CDR3 protein: CSARDRQGTSTDTQYF. The CDR3 region has the DNA TGCAGTGCTAGAGATCGACAGGGGACCTCCACAGATACGCAGTATTTT.